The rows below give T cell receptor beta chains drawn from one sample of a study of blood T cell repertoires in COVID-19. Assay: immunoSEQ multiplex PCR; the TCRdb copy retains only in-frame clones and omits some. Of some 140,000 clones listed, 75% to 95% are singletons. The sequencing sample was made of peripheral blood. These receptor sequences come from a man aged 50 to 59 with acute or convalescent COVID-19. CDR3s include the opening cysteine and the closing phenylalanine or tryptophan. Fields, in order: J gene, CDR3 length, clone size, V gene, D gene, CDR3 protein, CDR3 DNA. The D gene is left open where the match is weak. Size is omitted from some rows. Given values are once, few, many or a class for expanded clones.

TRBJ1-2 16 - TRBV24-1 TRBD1 CATSDSRQGWKYGYTF TGTGCCACCAGTGATTCGAGACAGGGATGGAAGTATGGCTACACCTTC
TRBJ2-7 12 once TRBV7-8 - CASSLVGKEQYF TGTGCCAGCAGCTTAGTCGGGAAGGAGCAGTACTTC
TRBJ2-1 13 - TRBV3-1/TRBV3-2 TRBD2 CASSLGGDNEQFF TGTGCCAGCAGCCTGGGGGGGGACAATGAGCAGTTCTTC
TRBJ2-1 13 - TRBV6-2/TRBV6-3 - CASSNREDNEQFF TGTGCCAGCAGTAACCGGGAAGACAATGAGCAGTTCTTC
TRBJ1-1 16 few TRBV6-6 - CASRTLAGRGYTEAFF TGTGCCAGCAGAACACTCGCCGGACGGGGGTACACTGAAGCTTTCTTT
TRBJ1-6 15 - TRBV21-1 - CASSKSRGHNSPLHF TGTGCCAGCAGCAAAAGTAGGGGCCATAATTCACCCCTCCACTTT
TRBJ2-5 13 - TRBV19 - CASSSSRGETQYF TGTGCCAGTAGTAGTAGTCGGGGAGAGACCCAGTACTTC
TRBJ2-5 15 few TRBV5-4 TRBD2 CASSPGLAGEETQYF TGTGCCAGCAGCCCTGGACTAGCGGGAGAAGAGACCCAGTACTTC
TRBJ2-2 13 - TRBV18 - CASSPSTTGELFF TGTGCCAGCTCACCTTCGACTACCGGGGAGCTGTTTTTT
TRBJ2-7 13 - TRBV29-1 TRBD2 CSVETSGPYEQYF TGCAGCGTTGAGACTAGCGGGCCGTACGAGCAGTACTTC
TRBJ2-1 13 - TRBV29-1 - CSVRRGSYNEQFF TGCAGCGTTCGGCGCGGATCCTACAATGAGCAGTTCTTC
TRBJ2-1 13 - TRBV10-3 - CAISELADHEQFF TGTGCCATCAGTGAGCTAGCTGATCATGAGCAGTTCTTC
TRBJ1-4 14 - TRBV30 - CAWSVGQQGEKLFF TGTGCCTGGAGTGTAGGACAGCAGGGCGAAAAACTGTTTTTT
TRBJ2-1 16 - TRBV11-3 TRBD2 CASSPEGYSGENEQFF TGTGCCAGCAGCCCGGAGGGTTACAGCGGGGAGAATGAGCAGTTCTTC
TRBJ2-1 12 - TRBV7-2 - CASSLPYNEQFF TGTGCCAGCAGCCTCCCCTACAATGAGCAGTTCTTC
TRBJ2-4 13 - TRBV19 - CASSIGPGDIQYF TGTGCCAGTAGTATTGGCCCGGGGGACATTCAGTACTTC
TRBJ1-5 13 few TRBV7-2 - CASRADSNQPQHF TGTGCCAGCAGGGCCGATAGCAATCAGCCCCAGCATTTT
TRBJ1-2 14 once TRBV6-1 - CASSERTAFKGYTF TGTGCCAGCAGTGAAAGGACAGCCTTTAAGGGCTACACCTTC
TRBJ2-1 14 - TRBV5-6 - CASSKRDKPNEQFF TGTGCCAGCAGCAAAAGGGACAAACCCAATGAGCAGTTCTTC
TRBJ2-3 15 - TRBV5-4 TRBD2 CASSFPSGSGDTQYF TGTGCCAGCAGCTTCCCTAGCGGGAGTGGAGATACGCAGTATTTT
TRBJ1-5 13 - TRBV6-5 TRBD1 CASSRTGSEPQHF TGTGCCAGCAGTAGGACAGGTTCCGAGCCCCAGCATTTT
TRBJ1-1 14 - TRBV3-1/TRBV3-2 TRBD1 CASSSFDRGTEAFF TGTGCCAGCAGCTCCTTTGACAGGGGCACTGAAGCTTTCTTT
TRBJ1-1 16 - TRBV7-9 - CASSPLRYVGNTEAFF TGTGCCAGCAGCCCCCTGAGGTATGTAGGGAACACTGAAGCTTTCTTT
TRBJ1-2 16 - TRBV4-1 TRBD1 CASSQEGTGGKVGYTF TGCGCCAGCAGCCAAGAAGGTACAGGGGGCAAAGTTGGCTACACCTTC
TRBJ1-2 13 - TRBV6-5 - CASSYGASYGYTF TGTGCCAGCAGCTACGGAGCGAGCTATGGCTACACCTTC
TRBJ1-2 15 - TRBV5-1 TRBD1 CASSSGQSSNYGYTF TGCGCCAGCAGCTCGGGACAGTCGTCTAACTATGGCTACACCTTC
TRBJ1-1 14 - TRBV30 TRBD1 CAWGRGMRNTEAFF TGTGCCTGGGGCAGGGGGATGAGGAACACTGAAGCTTTCTTT
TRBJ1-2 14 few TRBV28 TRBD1 CASRTGQDYYGYTF TGTGCCAGCCGGACTGGACAGGATTACTATGGCTACACCTTC
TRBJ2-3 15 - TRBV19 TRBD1 CASSIITGAPDTQYF TGTGCCAGTAGTATTATCACAGGGGCCCCAGATACGCAGTATTTT
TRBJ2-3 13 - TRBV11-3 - CASSWSSVDTQYF TGTGCCAGCAGCTGGTCTAGCGTAGATACGCAGTATTTT
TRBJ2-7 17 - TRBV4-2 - CASSHPSGGRSSYEQYF TGTGCCAGCAGCCACCCCTCTGGCGGGCGGAGCTCCTACGAGCAGTACTTC
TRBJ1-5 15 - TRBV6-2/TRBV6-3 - CASSYERDSNQPQHF TGTGCCAGCAGTTACGAAAGAGATAGCAATCAGCCCCAGCATTTT
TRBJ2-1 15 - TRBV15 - CATSVLGRSYNEQFF TGTGCCACCAGCGTCTTGGGCCGCTCCTACAATGAGCAGTTCTTC
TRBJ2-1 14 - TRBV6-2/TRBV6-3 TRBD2 CASSPGLGYNEQFF TGTGCCAGCAGTCCAGGACTAGGGTACAATGAGCAGTTCTTC
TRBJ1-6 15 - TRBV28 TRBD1 CASNPLDRDNSPLHF TGTGCCAGCAACCCACTGGACAGGGATAATTCACCCCTCCACTTT
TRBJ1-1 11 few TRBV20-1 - CSAPSGTEAFF TGCAGTGCTCCCTCCGGCACTGAAGCTTTCTTT
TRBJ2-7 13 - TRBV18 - CASSDTLSYEQYF TGTGCCAGCTCGGACACCCTATCCTACGAGCAGTACTTC
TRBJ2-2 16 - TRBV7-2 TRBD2 CASSRDPSGSRGELFF TGTGCCAGCAGCCGCGATCCTAGCGGTTCTCGGGGGGAGCTGTTTTTT
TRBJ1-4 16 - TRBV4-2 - CASSQDGAATNEKLFF TGTGCCAGCAGCCAAGATGGGGCAGCAACTAATGAAAAACTGTTTTTT
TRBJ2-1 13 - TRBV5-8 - CASSLGAGTEQFF TGTGCCAGCAGCTTGGGAGCCGGGACAGAGCAGTTCTTC
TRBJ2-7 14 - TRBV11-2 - CASSLGPGVYEQYF TGTGCCAGCAGCTTAGGGCCCGGGGTTTACGAGCAGTACTTC
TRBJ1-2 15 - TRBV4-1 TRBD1 CASSRDRDRGYGYTF TGCGCCAGCAGCCGGGACCGGGACAGGGGATATGGCTACACCTTC
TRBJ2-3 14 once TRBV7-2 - CASSPGQNTDTQYF TGTGCCAGCAGCCCGGGTCAAAACACAGATACGCAGTATTTT
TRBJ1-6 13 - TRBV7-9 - CASSRTDNSPLHF TGTGCCAGCAGCCGTACAGACAATTCACCCCTCCACTTT
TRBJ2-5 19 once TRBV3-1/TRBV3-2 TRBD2 CASSQDGRRAGGSKETQYF TGTGCCAGCAGCCAAGATGGGAGGAGAGCGGGGGGATCGAAGGAGACCCAGTACTTC
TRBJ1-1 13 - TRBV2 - CASPESAGTEAFF TGTGCCAGCCCTGAAAGCGCAGGGACTGAAGCTTTCTTT
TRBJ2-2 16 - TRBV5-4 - CASSTLGAGTTGELFF TGTGCCAGCAGCACGTTAGGGGCGGGGACCACCGGGGAGCTGTTTTTT
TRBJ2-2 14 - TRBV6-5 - CASSTTGNTGELFF TGTGCCAGCAGTACCACGGGGAACACCGGGGAGCTGTTTTTT
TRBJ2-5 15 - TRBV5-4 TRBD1 CASSPDRVYQETQYF TGTGCCAGCAGCCCCGACAGGGTATACCAAGAGACCCAGTACTTC
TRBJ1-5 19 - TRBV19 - CASQRGGTSGRHSNQPQHF TGTGCCAGCCAACGAGGGGGAACAAGCGGACGACATAGCAATCAGCCCCAGCATTTT
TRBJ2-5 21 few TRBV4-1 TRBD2 CASSQALRRLAGVSGQETQYF TGCGCCAGCAGCCAAGCCCTCCGACGGCTAGCGGGAGTAAGTGGGCAAGAGACCCAGTACTTC
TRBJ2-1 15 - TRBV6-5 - CASSHRVYSYNEQFF TGTGCCAGCAGTCACAGGGTCTACTCCTACAATGAGCAGTTCTTC
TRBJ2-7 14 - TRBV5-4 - CASSLDSFAYEQYF TGTGCCAGCAGCTTGGACAGCTTCGCCTACGAGCAGTACTTC
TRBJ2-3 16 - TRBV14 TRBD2 CASSQGASGGTDTQYF TGTGCCAGCAGCCAAGGGGCTAGCGGGGGTACAGATACGCAGTATTTT
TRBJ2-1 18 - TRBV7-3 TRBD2 CASSPGLAGGSGYNEQFF TGTGCCAGCAGCCCTGGACTAGCGGGAGGGTCTGGCTACAATGAGCAGTTCTTC